A single sample is the source of the 20 T cell receptor beta chains below, sequenced in a study of T cell responses to AZD1222 COVID-19 vaccine. Sequenced by immunoSEQ multiplex PCR; TCRdb stores in-frame clones only, minus some. In the table there are 150,000 to 200,000 clones, about 92% of which are singletons. This specimen consisted of peripheral blood, obtained on day 0 of AZD1222 vaccination. The receptors were sampled from an adult in good health.

This chain links TRBV11-2 with TRBJ1-2, with D perhaps matching TRBD1 (6 bases). The V gene lost 1 base and the J gene lost 6 bases, with 9 bases spanning the gap. This CDR3 is built from 13 residues. Germline CDR1 SGHAT, CDR2 FQNNGV. CDR3 DNA sequence: TGTGCCAGCAGCTTAGTCCAGGGGAATGGCTACACCTTC. Translation: CASSLVQGNGYTF.

The J gene is TRBJ1-1, the V gene TRBV5-1; no clear D. V was cut by 3 bases and J by 7 bases, with 13 bases left in between. The CDR3 has 13 residues. Germline V CDR1 and CDR2: SGHRS, YFSETQ. CDR3 nucleotides: TGCGCCAGCAGCTCTCCCTCGGCGGGTGAAGCTTTCTTT. This codes for CASSSPSAGEAFF.

The V gene is TRBV7-9, the J gene TRBJ1-2, with D maybe TRBD1 (5 bases). This CDR3 is built from 12 residues. Trimming removed 5 bases at V and 5 bases at J, with 9 bases between. Germline CDR1 is SEHNR and CDR2 is FQNEAQ (reference sequence). The CDR3 sequence: CASSRDGYGYTF. The DNA for the CDR3 is TGTGCCAGCAGCAGGGACGGATATGGCTACACCTTC.

The chain employs TRBV6-5 and TRBJ1-5; 7 bases line up with TRBD1. Germline V lookup: CDR1 MNHEY, CDR2 SVGAGI. This CDR3 has 15 amino acids. Trimming cost V 6 bases and J 5 bases; bases outside gene matches: 10. The CDR3 DNA sequence: TGTGCCAGCAGCCGAAACCGGGACAGTGATCAGCCCCAGCATTTT. It specifies CASSRNRDSDQPQHF.

DNA for the CDR3: TGTGCCAGCAGCACCGTTCTAGCGGGGGCGTATGGCTACACCTTC. As protein: CASSTVLAGAYGYTF. This chain connects TRBV7-2 to TRBJ1-2; D perhaps matches TRBD1 (6 bases). The germline CDR1 and CDR2 sequences are SGHTA and FQGNSA. This CDR3 spans 15 amino acids. V lost 5 bases, J lost 5 bases, and 18 bases lay in between.

The gene calls are TRBV10-1 and TRBJ1-3, with a possible D match to TRBD1 (5 bases). The ends were cut back, 0 bases at V and 4 bases at J, with 13 bases in the middle. Per the germline V gene, CDR1 is WNHNN and CDR2 is SYGVQD (reference sequence). This CDR3 spans 16 amino acids. The CDR3 here is CASSESRGARGNTIYF. CDR3 sequence (DNA): TGCGCCAGCAGTGAGTCAAGAGGGGCGCGAGGAAACACCATATATTTT.

The CDR3 sequence is CASAAGELFF. The CDR3 coding sequence is TGTGCCAGCGCCGCCGGGGAGCTGTTTTTT. This rearrangement joins TRBV2 to TRBJ2-2; D not resolved. CDR3 length: 10 residues. From germline, CDR1 is SNHLY and CDR2 FYNNEI. The V end was cut by 8 bases, the J end by 6 bases, with 4 bases between.

This chain connects TRBV19 to TRBJ1-4; D perhaps matches TRBD1 (6 bases). Trimming removed 6 bases from V and 5 bases from J, with 16 bases in between. The CDR3 runs to 15 residues. Germline CDR1 is LNHDA and CDR2 is SQIVND (reference sequence). The CDR3 region is CASRRLSGTNEKLFF. The CDR3 DNA is TGTGCCAGTAGACGTTTGTCAGGGACAAATGAAAAACTGTTTTTT.

The J gene is TRBJ2-7, the V gene TRBV13; possibly TRBD1 for D (6 bases). Germline CDR1 and CDR2: PRHDT and FYEKMQ (reference sequence). The CDR3 runs 19 residues. With 7 bases removed from V and 2 bases from J, the gap between germline ends came to 30 bases. The CDR3 spells CASKGLIKGHKGAPYEQYF. For the CDR3, the DNA is TGTGCCAGCAAAGGTCTTATTAAGGGACACAAGGGAGCACCCTACGAGCAGTACTTC.

This rearrangement joins TRBV19 to TRBJ1-5; TRBD1 aligns across 10 bases. Germline lookup yields CDR1 LNHDA and CDR2 SQIVND (reference sequence). The length of the CDR3 is 18 residues. J gave up 0 bases and V 6 bases, and 11 bases lay outside the gene matches. Written as DNA, the CDR3 is TGTGCCAGTAGCTCTCCGCGCGGGACAGGGGATAGCAATCAGCCCCAGCATTTT. Its protein product is CASSSPRGTGDSNQPQHF.

V gene TRBV7-3 combines with J gene TRBJ2-1; 9 nucleotides agree with TRBD2. This CDR3 has 16 residues. Germline V gives CDR1 SGHTA, CDR2 FQGTGA. The J segment lost 5 bases and the V segment lost 6 bases, leaving 11 bases of the junction unmatched. Here the CDR3 reads CASSFRGSGGHNEQFF. The DNA for the CDR3 is TGTGCCAGCAGTTTTAGGGGAAGCGGGGGGCACAATGAGCAGTTCTTC.

The rearrangement uses TRBV6-5 and TRBJ1-1, with TRBD1 identical over 8 bases. The CDR3 spans 14 residues. Trimming at V came to 9 bases and at J to 0 bases, leaving 6 bases not matched to a gene. In germline, CDR1 is MNHEY, CDR2 SVGAGI. The DNA of the CDR3 is TGTGCCAGTAGACGGACAGGGATGAACACTGAAGCTTTCTTT. This translates into CASRRTGMNTEAFF.

Details on this clone: Other DNA sequences within the sample encode an identical CDR3. This chain uses TRBV19 with TRBJ1-1, with 10 nucleotides matching TRBD1. V lost 5 bases to trimming and J lost 1 base; unmatched junction nucleotides: 4. This CDR3 contains 15 residues. Per the germline V gene, CDR1 is LNHDA and CDR2 is SQIVND (reference sequence). CDR3 in DNA: TGTGCCAGTAGTCCACGGACAGGGGGGAACACTGAAGCTTTCTTT. Translating gives CASSPRTGGNTEAFF.

CDR3 sequence reads: CASSQTEPNYGYTF. CDR3 bases: TGTGCCAGCTCGCAGACAGAGCCTAACTATGGCTACACCTTC. The V call is TRBV18, the J call TRBJ1-2; possible D gene TRBD1, 5 bases. Trimming pared 6 bases from V and 0 bases from J, leaving 11 bases between. CDR1 is KGHSH, CDR2 LQKENI, per germline. CDR3 length equals 14 residues.

The chain has TRBV5-1 and TRBJ1-2; tentatively, D is TRBD1 (5 bases). The CDR3 extends over 15 amino acids. Looked up from germline, CDR1 is SGHRS and CDR2 is YFSETQ. V was pared by 4 bases and J by 2 bases, with 15 bases between. CDR3 DNA sequence: TGCGCCAGCAGCCTGGGGCCCAGCCGGAACTATGGCTACACCTTC. This codes for CASSLGPSRNYGYTF.

J is TRBJ1-1 and V is TRBV19, with a possible D match to TRBD1 (5 bases). The CDR3 loop spans 15 amino acids. The germline V gene has CDR1 LNHDA and CDR2 SQIVND (reference sequence). Trimming left V 7 bases short and J 0 bases short, with 15 bases between. This CDR3 reads CASKVGTYLNTEAFF. The CDR3 DNA follows: TGTGCCAGTAAAGTGGGGACTTACTTGAACACTGAAGCTTTCTTT.

V usage is TRBV24-1 and J usage is TRBJ1-6; tentative D call: TRBD1 (5 bases). V was trimmed by 3 bases and J by 13 bases, leaving 12 bases between them. The CDR3 extends over 13 amino acids. Germline CDR1 reads KGHDR; CDR2 reads SFDVKD. The CDR3 sequence: CATSDEQGVPLHF. CDR3 DNA: TGTGCCACCAGTGATGAGCAGGGAGTCCCCCTCCACTTT.

V is TRBV27 and J is TRBJ2-2, with D tentatively TRBD1 (5 bases). The length of the CDR3 is 15 residues. The germline CDR1 and CDR2 sequences are MNHEY and SMNVEV (reference sequence). V was clipped by 5 bases and J by 6 bases, with 16 bases between them. For the CDR3, the DNA is TGTGCCAGCAGTCATGGGCAGGGAAGGGCCGGGGAGCTGTTTTTT. Encoded protein: CASSHGQGRAGELFF.

The V call is TRBV18, the J call TRBJ1-4; D unclear. The germline CDR1 and CDR2 sequences are KGHSH and LQKENI. This CDR3 contains 14 residues. Trimming took 5 bases from V and 4 from J, leaving 11 bases between them. The CDR3 loop reads CASSSSWGNEKLFF. The CDR3 DNA follows: TGTGCCAGCTCATCTTCATGGGGTAATGAAAAACTGTTTTTT.

This sequence joins TRBV6-2 or TRBV6-3 and TRBJ1-2; 9 bases map to TRBD1. The V segment lost 5 bases and the J segment 5 bases; nucleotides outside the gene matches: 3. The germline CDR1 and CDR2 sequences are MNHEY and SVGEGT. CDR3 length: 13 residues. CDR3 region: CASSEGQGYGYTF. The CDR3 DNA sequence: TGTGCCAGCAGTGAGGGACAGGGATATGGCTACACCTTC.